This T cell receptor beta chain was obtained from a study of T cells after yellow fever vaccination. Regarding the study as a whole: FACS-sorted repertoires could harbor abundant contaminating bulk-population clonotypes.

Concerning this clonotype itself: Its cognate antigen is unknown.

Conversion of TCR transcripts into cDNA relied on 5'RACE template switching, which added a universal primer site and UMIs. Via MiXCR, TCRdb re-called the 5' RACE reads, giving one row per CDR3 protein. Found here are more than 300,000 distinct CDR3 sequences, around 4.5% of them singletons; the top ten hold roughly 19%. The CDR3 runs to 14 residues. Trimming took off 0 bases at V and 5 bases at J, with 8 bases between the two ends. Germline V gives CDR1 SGHRS, CDR2 YFSETQ. The sequence was obtained from a man aged 18 to 30 who received the YFV17D yellow fever vaccine. The chain uses TRBV5-1 and TRBJ1-4; D is undetermined. Sequenced material: PBMCs, taken 15 days after the yellow fever booster vaccination. Here the CDR3 DNA reads TGCGCCAGCAGCTTGGAGGCGGGGAATGAAAAACTGTTTTTT. Its translation: CASSLEAGNEKLFF.